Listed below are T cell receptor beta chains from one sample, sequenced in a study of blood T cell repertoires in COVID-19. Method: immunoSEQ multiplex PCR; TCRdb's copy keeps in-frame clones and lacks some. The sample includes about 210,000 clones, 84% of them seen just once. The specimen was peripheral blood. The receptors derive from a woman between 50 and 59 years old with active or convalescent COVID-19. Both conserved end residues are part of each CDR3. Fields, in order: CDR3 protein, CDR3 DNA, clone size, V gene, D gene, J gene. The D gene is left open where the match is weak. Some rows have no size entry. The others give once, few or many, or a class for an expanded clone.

CASSGSGTPRSNQPQHF | TGTGCCAGCAGCGGTTCCGGGACACCGAGAAGCAATCAGCCCCAGCATTTT | NA | TRBV5-5 | NA | TRBJ1-5
CASSPPRGSDNEQFF | TGCGCCAGCAGCCCCCCCAGGGGTAGCGACAATGAGCAGTTCTTC | NA | TRBV5-1 | NA | TRBJ2-1
CASSEAMTYTGELFF | TGTGCCAGCAGTGAAGCGATGACATACACCGGGGAGCTGTTTTTT | NA | TRBV6-1 | NA | TRBJ2-2
CASSSFSGGKNEQFF | TGTGCCAGCAGCTCCTTTAGCGGGGGGAAAAATGAGCAGTTCTTC | NA | TRBV11-3 | TRBD2 | TRBJ2-1
CASSSEGRYGTQYF | TGTGCCAGCAGCTCGGAGGGCCGTTATGGGACCCAGTACTTC | NA | TRBV7-2 | NA | TRBJ2-5
CASSERGRGYTF | TGTGCCAGCAGTGAGCGGGGAAGGGGCTACACCTTC | NA | TRBV27 | NA | TRBJ1-2
CASSLGDRTEAFF | TGTGCCAGCAGTTTAGGAGACAGGACTGAAGCTTTCTTT | NA | TRBV12-3/TRBV12-4 | NA | TRBJ1-1
CASSYSRREEFF | TGTGCCAGCAGTTACTCGAGGCGGGAGGAGTTCTTC | NA | TRBV6-5 | TRBD2 | TRBJ2-1
CASSGLGHNYGYTF | TGTGCCAGCAGTGGCCTGGGGCATAACTATGGCTACACCTTC | NA | TRBV28 | NA | TRBJ1-2
CASSPTGTGYTF | TGTGCCAGCAGCCCGACAGGAACTGGCTACACCTTC | NA | TRBV7-3 | NA | TRBJ1-2
CSVVGRPPYGYTF | TGCAGCGTTGTGGGGCGCCCCCCCTATGGCTACACCTTC | once | TRBV29-1 | NA | TRBJ1-2
CASRDGQGGSETQYF | TGTGCCAGCAGGGATGGGCAGGGCGGGAGCGAGACCCAGTACTTC | NA | TRBV11-2 | TRBD2 | TRBJ2-5
CASSRTSGSGGDTQYF | TGTGCCAGCAGCCGGACTAGCGGGAGTGGTGGAGATACGCAGTATTTT | NA | TRBV11-2 | TRBD2 | TRBJ2-3
CASTTSGRVSNQPQHF | TGTGCCAGCACCACTAGCGGCAGGGTTAGCAATCAGCCCCAGCATTTT | NA | TRBV21-1 | NA | TRBJ1-5
CASSLKLAGGGSTDTQYF | TGTGCCAGCAGCCTAAAACTAGCGGGAGGGGGGAGCACAGATACGCAGTATTTT | medium-sized | TRBV6-2/TRBV6-3 | TRBD2 | TRBJ2-3
CASSSPTSGTQYF | TGTGCCAGCAGTTCCCCGACTAGCGGCACCCAGTACTTC | NA | TRBV27 | TRBD2 | TRBJ2-5
CSARWNSGYTF | TGCAGTGCCAGGTGGAATAGTGGCTACACCTTC | NA | TRBV20-1 | NA | TRBJ1-2
CASSLDRPGTEAFF | TGTGCCAGCAGCTTGGATCGACCGGGCACTGAAGCTTTCTTT | NA | TRBV5-5 | NA | TRBJ1-1
CASTTIGGGNTEAFF | TGTGCCAGCACTACTATCGGCGGAGGAAACACTGAAGCTTTCTTT | NA | TRBV28 | NA | TRBJ1-1
CASNLDGLSGYTF | TGTGCCAGCAACCTAGACGGTCTCTCTGGCTACACCTTC | NA | TRBV2 | NA | TRBJ1-2
CASSRTARQDNQPQHF | TGTGCCAGCAGTAGGACTGCGCGACAAGACAATCAGCCCCAGCATTTT | NA | TRBV27 | NA | TRBJ1-5
CASNLGPGQGTYGYTF | TGTGCCAGCAACCTGGGGCCGGGACAGGGGACCTATGGCTACACCTTC | NA | TRBV11-2 | TRBD1 | TRBJ1-2
CASRDTYNEQFF | TGTGCCAGTAGGGACACCTACAATGAGCAGTTCTTC | NA | TRBV19 | NA | TRBJ2-1
CASSLGRGEKLFF | TGTGCCAGCAGCTTGGGGAGGGGTGAAAAACTGTTTTTT | NA | TRBV5-6 | NA | TRBJ1-4
CASSGDPGSAEAFF | TGCGCCAGCAGTGGGGACCCCGGGAGCGCTGAAGCTTTCTTT | NA | TRBV10-2 | NA | TRBJ1-1
CASSTQPGQGYEQYF | TGTGCCAGCAGCACGCAACCGGGACAGGGCTACGAGCAGTACTTC | once | TRBV7-3 | TRBD1 | TRBJ2-7
CASSGGLAGVYNEQFF | TGTGCCAGCAGCGGGGGACTAGCGGGAGTCTACAATGAGCAGTTCTTC | NA | TRBV11-3 | TRBD2 | TRBJ2-1
CASSSSSGRVTDTQYF | TGTGCCAGTAGCTCGTCTAGCGGGAGGGTCACAGATACGCAGTATTTT | NA | TRBV19 | TRBD2 | TRBJ2-3
CASSLQGSGELFF | TGCGCCAGCAGCTTACAGGGATCCGGGGAGCTGTTTTTT | NA | TRBV5-1 | NA | TRBJ2-2
CASSQTSGRTDTQYF | TGCGCCAGCAGCCAAACTAGCGGCCGCACAGATACGCAGTATTTT | NA | TRBV10-2 | TRBD2 | TRBJ2-3
CASRPTGEQYF | TGTGCCAGCAGACCAACTGGCGAGCAGTACTTC | few | TRBV6-5 | NA | TRBJ2-7
CASSLSRHLYQETQYF | TGTGCCAGCAGCTTATCGAGACACTTGTACCAAGAGACCCAGTACTTC | NA | TRBV7-9 | NA | TRBJ2-5
CASSDPGQGDNEQFF | TGCGCCAGCAGTGACCCGGGACAGGGGGACAATGAGCAGTTCTTC | NA | TRBV10-2 | TRBD1 | TRBJ2-1
CASRTGGSLTEAFF | TGTGCCAGCAGAACGGGGGGGTCCCTCACTGAAGCTTTCTTT | NA | TRBV14 | NA | TRBJ1-1
CASSLSRHPGHYGYTF | TGTGCCAGCAGCTTATCACGGCATCCAGGGCACTATGGCTACACCTTC | NA | TRBV7-2 | NA | TRBJ1-2
CASSHPSGEKLFF | TGCGCCAGCAGCCATCCTAGCGGAGAAAAACTGTTTTTT | NA | TRBV4-1 | NA | TRBJ1-4
CASSQGGRDRAFSTQYF | TGTGCCAGCAGCCAAGGTGGCCGGGACAGGGCCTTTTCTACGCAGTATTTT | once | TRBV3-1/TRBV3-2 | TRBD1 | TRBJ2-3
CASSLAQYYGYTF | TGTGCCAGCAGCTTAGCACAGTACTATGGCTACACCTTC | NA | TRBV7-6 | NA | TRBJ1-2
CSASGLKTVTF | TGCAGTGCGTCGGGACTTAAGACGGTCACCTTC | NA | TRBV20-1 | NA | TRBJ1-2
CSAYRGRGETQYF | TGCAGCGCATACAGGGGGCGAGGGGAGACCCAGTACTTC | NA | TRBV29-1 | TRBD1 | TRBJ2-5
CASSVGAEGLWETQYF | TGTGCCAGCAGCGTAGGGGCTGAGGGACTTTGGGAGACCCAGTACTTC | NA | TRBV9 | NA | TRBJ2-5
CASSFLTTLIAGHTDTQYF | TGTGCCAGCAGCTTTCTTACGACCCTCATAGCGGGACACACAGATACGCAGTATTTT | NA | TRBV7-9 | TRBD2 | TRBJ2-3
CASSLQRGYTF | TGTGCCAGCAGCCTCCAGAGGGGCTACACCTTC | few | TRBV2 | NA | TRBJ1-2
CASSQGQGVGNTEAFF | TGTGCCAGCAGCCAGGGACAGGGAGTGGGGAACACTGAAGCTTTCTTT | NA | TRBV5-5 | TRBD1 | TRBJ1-1
CASSWASARLDTQYF | TGTGCCAGTAGTTGGGCTAGCGCGAGATTGGATACGCAGTATTTT | NA | TRBV19 | NA | TRBJ2-3
CSVGLGYTF | TGCAGCGTTGGTCTTGGCTACACCTTC | few | TRBV29-1 | NA | TRBJ1-2
CASTLRDSGNTIYF | TGTGCCAGCACCCTGAGAGACTCTGGAAACACCATATATTTT | NA | TRBV5-8 | NA | TRBJ1-3
CASTGGSYNSPLHF | TGTGCCAGCACAGGGGGCTCCTATAATTCACCCCTCCACTTT | once | TRBV2 | TRBD1 | TRBJ1-6
CASSPQGRGDTIYF | TGTGCCAGCAGTCCACAGGGTCGAGGGGACACCATATATTTT | NA | TRBV28 | NA | TRBJ1-3
CASGGTGETDTQYF | TGTGCCAGCGGGGGGACAGGGGAGACAGATACGCAGTATTTT | few | TRBV6-4 | TRBD1 | TRBJ2-3
CASASLNTGELFF | TGTGCCAGCGCTAGCCTGAACACCGGGGAGCTGTTTTTT | NA | TRBV12-3/TRBV12-4 | NA | TRBJ2-2
CASSYGTGVMDEQFF | TGTGCCAGCAGCTATGGGACAGGGGTCATGGATGAGCAGTTCTTC | NA | TRBV7-7 | TRBD1 | TRBJ2-1
CASSIVGRGWTEAFF | TGTGCCAGTAGTATTGTCGGGCGGGGATGGACTGAAGCTTTCTTT | NA | TRBV19 | NA | TRBJ1-1
CAISATTGAAYEQYF | TGTGCCATCAGTGCGACGACAGGGGCAGCCTACGAGCAGTACTTC | many | TRBV10-3 | TRBD1 | TRBJ2-7